Below, 5 T cell receptor beta chains from the same sample are listed, as sequenced in a study of cytomegalovirus exposure and HLA in healthy donors. PCR amplification relied on 60 Vbeta primers (plus 13 Jbeta primers). The data were produced by immunoSEQ multiplex PCR, yet TCRdb's version contains in-frame clones alone and is incomplete. The table shows approximately 59,000 clones, with approximately 70% occurring only once. Sequences were obtained from PBMCs. Receptors were obtained from a man in his forties or fifties in good health and CMV-seropositive.

The rearrangement links TRBV16 to TRBJ2-6, with no clear D. With 0 bases removed from V and 1 base from J, the gap between germline ends came to 4 bases. Germline CDR1 and CDR2: KGHSY and FQNENV. This CDR3 contains 15 residues. The CDR3 DNA sequence: TGTGCCAGCAGCCAATCTCAGTCTGGGGCCAACGTCCTGACTTTC. Its protein is CASSQSQSGANVLTF.

The V and J genes are TRBV5-1 and TRBJ2-1; D may be TRBD2 (5 bases). V was trimmed by 1 base and J by 7 bases, leaving 15 bases between them. The CDR3 length is 15 residues. Germline lookup yields CDR1 SGHRS and CDR2 YFSETQ. The CDR3 region has the DNA TGCGCCAGCAGCTTGACCACAAGGGAGAAAAATGAGCAGTTCTTC. Translated: CASSLTTREKNEQFF.

This clone was found a few times. The chain employs TRBV4-3 and TRBJ2-2; possible D gene TRBD1, 6 bases. This CDR3 has 17 residues. CDR1 LGHNA and CDR2 YSLEER come from the germline V gene. V lost 0 bases and J lost 0, with 11 bases in between. In DNA, the CDR3 is TGCGCCAGCAGCCAAGATGCCACAGGGACGAACACCGGGGAGCTGTTTTTT. Translated, it gives CASSQDATGTNTGELFF.

The chain carries TRBV4-2 and TRBJ2-2, with 14 bases identical to TRBD2. Germline trimming cut 1 base from V and 6 bases from J; bases unmatched to any gene: 4. The CDR3 contains 17 residues. Germline CDR1 is LGHNA and CDR2 is YNFKEQ. The CDR3 sequence is CASSQGLAGGPAGELFF. Here the CDR3 DNA reads TGTGCCAGCAGCCAAGGACTAGCGGGGGGGCCGGCCGGGGAGCTGTTTTTT.

With respect to this clone: The same CDR3 is also encoded by other DNA sequences in this sample. V gene TRBV19 combines with J gene TRBJ2-3; 14 bases align to TRBD2. The J segment lost 3 bases and the V segment lost 5 bases, leaving 4 bases of the junction unmatched. This CDR3 spans 16 amino acids. Germline V gives CDR1 LNHDA, CDR2 SQIVND (reference sequence). The CDR3 sequence: CASSSGTSGSTDTQYF. The CDR3 DNA reads TGTGCCAGTAGTTCGGGGACTAGCGGGAGTACAGATACGCAGTATTTT.